These T cell receptor beta chains were read from a single sample in a study of blood T cell repertoires in COVID-19. Here immunoSEQ multiplex PCR was the method, and the copy in TCRdb shows in-frame clones only, minus some. The profile shows about 150,000 clones, about 90% of them singletons. Sequenced: peripheral blood. The receptors stem from a man aged 45-65 years with acute or convalescent COVID-19. Both conserved end residues are part of each CDR3. Fields, in order: CDR3 protein, D gene, J gene, clone size, V gene. D genes are given only for firm matches. Rows may omit the clone size; those that give it use once, few, many or a size class.

cdr3_aa: CASSVGSDNEKLFF; d_call: -; j_call: TRBJ1-4; clone_size: -; v_call: TRBV9
cdr3_aa: CASREGQGADTQYF; d_call: TRBD1; j_call: TRBJ2-3; clone_size: -; v_call: TRBV10-2
cdr3_aa: CASRDRLAFF; d_call: TRBD1; j_call: TRBJ1-1; clone_size: -; v_call: TRBV28
cdr3_aa: CASSLSDRSEKLFF; d_call: -; j_call: TRBJ1-4; clone_size: -; v_call: TRBV7-2
cdr3_aa: CASSPGSSGIADTQYF; d_call: TRBD2; j_call: TRBJ2-3; clone_size: -; v_call: TRBV18
cdr3_aa: CASSQGPDRAGNTIYF; d_call: TRBD1; j_call: TRBJ1-3; clone_size: -; v_call: TRBV3-1/TRBV3-2
cdr3_aa: CASRDNAGAAQETQYF; d_call: -; j_call: TRBJ2-5; clone_size: once; v_call: TRBV5-4
cdr3_aa: CASSSLYSYNSPLHF; d_call: -; j_call: TRBJ1-6; clone_size: -; v_call: TRBV28
cdr3_aa: CSVEPSDNTDTQYF; d_call: -; j_call: TRBJ2-3; clone_size: -; v_call: TRBV29-1
cdr3_aa: CASSLVVTSGSLEQYF; d_call: TRBD2; j_call: TRBJ2-7; clone_size: -; v_call: TRBV11-2
cdr3_aa: CATKTGGSEYGYTF; d_call: -; j_call: TRBJ1-2; clone_size: once; v_call: TRBV5-1
cdr3_aa: CASSPFASGGAREQFF; d_call: TRBD2; j_call: TRBJ2-1; clone_size: -; v_call: TRBV4-1
cdr3_aa: CASSLSSWQGSPSGNTIYF; d_call: -; j_call: TRBJ1-3; clone_size: once; v_call: TRBV27
cdr3_aa: CASSLGLDEQFF; d_call: -; j_call: TRBJ2-1; clone_size: -; v_call: TRBV5-4
cdr3_aa: CASSLARAGNEKLFF; d_call: -; j_call: TRBJ1-4; clone_size: -; v_call: TRBV7-9
cdr3_aa: CASSLGAGAYTEAFF; d_call: -; j_call: TRBJ1-1; clone_size: -; v_call: TRBV7-8
cdr3_aa: CASSGGQGTEAFF; d_call: TRBD1; j_call: TRBJ1-1; clone_size: -; v_call: TRBV9
cdr3_aa: CASSERSFTGRQPQHF; d_call: -; j_call: TRBJ1-5; clone_size: -; v_call: TRBV6-1
cdr3_aa: CATSDAGTGGYTQYF; d_call: TRBD1; j_call: TRBJ2-3; clone_size: -; v_call: TRBV24-1
cdr3_aa: CASTGATGIDEQYF; d_call: -; j_call: TRBJ2-7; clone_size: -; v_call: TRBV6-5
cdr3_aa: CASSRQGTDTQYF; d_call: -; j_call: TRBJ2-3; clone_size: -; v_call: TRBV27
cdr3_aa: CATKIRDRGNEKLFF; d_call: TRBD1; j_call: TRBJ1-4; clone_size: -; v_call: TRBV28
cdr3_aa: CASSPGVGGSPLHF; d_call: TRBD1; j_call: TRBJ1-6; clone_size: -; v_call: TRBV18
cdr3_aa: CASSQGTGGQGYEQYF; d_call: TRBD1; j_call: TRBJ2-7; clone_size: -; v_call: TRBV4-1
cdr3_aa: CASRYRGNTEAFF; d_call: TRBD1; j_call: TRBJ1-1; clone_size: few; v_call: TRBV12-3/TRBV12-4
cdr3_aa: CASSEGTVPHNSPLHF; d_call: TRBD1; j_call: TRBJ1-6; clone_size: -; v_call: TRBV10-2
cdr3_aa: CASRPTGANTDTQYF; d_call: TRBD1; j_call: TRBJ2-3; clone_size: -; v_call: TRBV7-9
cdr3_aa: CASSQVAGTSGASSYNEQFF; d_call: TRBD2; j_call: TRBJ2-1; clone_size: once; v_call: TRBV4-1
cdr3_aa: CASSSPMTITETQYF; d_call: -; j_call: TRBJ2-5; clone_size: -; v_call: TRBV28
cdr3_aa: CATSDPPGDEQYF; d_call: -; j_call: TRBJ2-7; clone_size: once; v_call: TRBV24-1
cdr3_aa: CASSSLPGTSGRAGQFF; d_call: TRBD2; j_call: TRBJ2-1; clone_size: -; v_call: TRBV5-1
cdr3_aa: CASSSWTSGEETQYF; d_call: TRBD2; j_call: TRBJ2-5; clone_size: -; v_call: TRBV19
cdr3_aa: CASSTGTGYNEKLFF; d_call: TRBD1; j_call: TRBJ1-4; clone_size: -; v_call: TRBV18
cdr3_aa: CASSQVSTSGNYEQYF; d_call: TRBD2; j_call: TRBJ2-7; clone_size: -; v_call: TRBV4-1
cdr3_aa: CASSMVISSGNTIYF; d_call: -; j_call: TRBJ1-3; clone_size: -; v_call: TRBV7-2
cdr3_aa: CASTPGQGGNQPQHF; d_call: TRBD1; j_call: TRBJ1-5; clone_size: -; v_call: TRBV6-6
cdr3_aa: CASREAGTFTEAFF; d_call: -; j_call: TRBJ1-1; clone_size: -; v_call: TRBV5-4
cdr3_aa: CASSHPGQSSYEQYF; d_call: TRBD1; j_call: TRBJ2-7; clone_size: -; v_call: TRBV4-1
cdr3_aa: CASSATSAVRETQYF; d_call: -; j_call: TRBJ2-5; clone_size: -; v_call: TRBV9
cdr3_aa: CASSPGTVMTEGQFF; d_call: TRBD1; j_call: TRBJ2-1; clone_size: -; v_call: TRBV5-1
cdr3_aa: CASSSNPDRTNEKLFF; d_call: TRBD1; j_call: TRBJ1-4; clone_size: -; v_call: TRBV5-1
cdr3_aa: CASSRAPGLAGRYQETQYF; d_call: TRBD2; j_call: TRBJ2-5; clone_size: few; v_call: TRBV13
cdr3_aa: CASSIGLAGAYNEQFF; d_call: TRBD2; j_call: TRBJ2-1; clone_size: -; v_call: TRBV19
cdr3_aa: CASQAANTEAFF; d_call: -; j_call: TRBJ1-1; clone_size: -; v_call: TRBV18
cdr3_aa: CASSVSWEAYEQYF; d_call: -; j_call: TRBJ2-7; clone_size: -; v_call: TRBV27
cdr3_aa: CASRTTGTSGNEQFF; d_call: TRBD2; j_call: TRBJ2-1; clone_size: -; v_call: TRBV11-2
cdr3_aa: CASSWGSRAGYNSPLHF; d_call: -; j_call: TRBJ1-6; clone_size: -; v_call: TRBV28
cdr3_aa: CASSGTPGPYNEQFF; d_call: -; j_call: TRBJ2-1; clone_size: -; v_call: TRBV23-1
cdr3_aa: CASSQEGTSGFETQYF; d_call: TRBD2; j_call: TRBJ2-5; clone_size: -; v_call: TRBV4-2
cdr3_aa: CASSDGQGFDQPQHF; d_call: TRBD1; j_call: TRBJ1-5; clone_size: few; v_call: TRBV6-1
cdr3_aa: CASSLQGVSYGYTF; d_call: TRBD1; j_call: TRBJ1-2; clone_size: -; v_call: TRBV28
cdr3_aa: CASSGGQSSYNEQFF; d_call: -; j_call: TRBJ2-1; clone_size: -; v_call: TRBV9
cdr3_aa: CASSVKGLAGDNEQFF; d_call: TRBD2; j_call: TRBJ2-1; clone_size: -; v_call: TRBV9